The rows below give T cell receptor beta chains drawn from one sample of a study of blood T cell repertoires in COVID-19. Assay: immunoSEQ multiplex PCR; the TCRdb copy retains only in-frame clones and omits some. The profile shows 350,000 or so clones, more than 70% of them singletons. The source material was peripheral blood. The receptor set was obtained from a man aged 30 to 45 with active or convalescent COVID-19. Each CDR3 is given with its conserved first and last residue. D genes are given only for firm matches. Rows give clone size only sometimes, using once, few, many, or a class for an expanded clone.

size: few; D: TRBD1; V: TRBV24-1; J: TRBJ1-5; DNA: TGTGCCACCACCAGCCCAGACTGGGACAGGCCCGAATACCAGCCCCAGCATTTT; CDR3: CATTSPDWDRPEYQPQHF
size: few; D: NA; V: TRBV4-3; J: TRBJ1-6; DNA: TGCGCCAGCAGCCGGGGGCAGGGGAAGGGTTATAATTCACCCCTCCACTTT; CDR3: CASSRGQGKGYNSPLHF
size: NA; D: NA; V: TRBV6-1; J: TRBJ1-1; DNA: TGTGCCAGCAGTGAACGGGGTATGAACACTGAAGCTTTCTTT; CDR3: CASSERGMNTEAFF
size: NA; D: TRBD2; V: TRBV30; J: TRBJ2-5; DNA: TGTGCCTGGAGTGGGGGACTAGCGGGAGGGCCAGAGACCCAGTACTTC; CDR3: CAWSGGLAGGPETQYF
size: NA; D: NA; V: TRBV11-3; J: TRBJ2-1; DNA: TGTGCCAGCAGCTTAGAGTCCTTTTACAATGAGCAGTTCTTC; CDR3: CASSLESFYNEQFF
size: NA; D: TRBD1; V: TRBV7-8; J: TRBJ1-2; DNA: TGTGCCAGCAGCACGCGGACAGGGACGTCTTTTGTGGGCTACACCTTC; CDR3: CASSTRTGTSFVGYTF
size: NA; D: NA; V: TRBV6-1; J: TRBJ1-1; DNA: TGTGCCAGCAGTGAACAATCGGGGGTCACTGAAGCTTTCTTT; CDR3: CASSEQSGVTEAFF
size: NA; D: NA; V: TRBV7-2; J: TRBJ1-4; DNA: TGTGCCAGCAGCCCCCTTGGGGGGGAAAAACTGTTTTTT; CDR3: CASSPLGGEKLFF
size: NA; D: NA; V: TRBV3-1/TRBV3-2; J: TRBJ1-2; DNA: TGTGCCAGCAGCCAAGTAGCGGGGGAATATGGCTACACCTTC; CDR3: CASSQVAGEYGYTF
size: NA; D: TRBD1; V: TRBV7-6; J: TRBJ1-1; DNA: TGTGCCAGCAGCATGGACAGGAGGAACACTGAAGCTTTCTTT; CDR3: CASSMDRRNTEAFF
size: NA; D: NA; V: TRBV4-3; J: TRBJ1-5; DNA: TGCGCCAGCAGCCAAGAGGTCGGGAGAGATCAGCCCCAGCATTTT; CDR3: CASSQEVGRDQPQHF
size: NA; D: TRBD1; V: TRBV11-2; J: TRBJ1-4; DNA: TGTGCCAGCAGCACCCGACAGGGAAGGTCCGGTAATGAAAAACTGTTTTTT; CDR3: CASSTRQGRSGNEKLFF
size: NA; D: NA; V: TRBV14; J: TRBJ1-4; DNA: TGTGCCAGCAGCCAAGGGTTGCTAAGAGAAAAACTGTTTTTT; CDR3: CASSQGLLREKLFF
size: once; D: NA; V: TRBV2; J: TRBJ1-3; DNA: TGTGCCAGCAGTGAGAGGACAGTTAACTCTGGAAACACCATATATTTT; CDR3: CASSERTVNSGNTIYF
size: NA; D: TRBD1; V: TRBV7-9; J: TRBJ2-2; DNA: TGTGCCAGCAGCTTAGCAGGGACAGGGGTCACCGGGGAGCTGTTTTTT; CDR3: CASSLAGTGVTGELFF
size: NA; D: NA; V: TRBV30; J: TRBJ1-3; DNA: TGTGCCTGGAGAGCCAGGGGCAGCTCTGGAAACACCATATATTTT; CDR3: CAWRARGSSGNTIYF
size: NA; D: NA; V: TRBV5-8; J: TRBJ1-5; DNA: TGTGCCAGCAGCTTGTACAGGGAAAAAGGGCGCAATCAGCCCCAGCATTTT; CDR3: CASSLYREKGRNQPQHF
size: NA; D: NA; V: TRBV7-9; J: TRBJ1-2; DNA: TGTGCCAGCAGCTCGGGTATCGGCGAGTTAGCTAACTATGGCTACACCTTC; CDR3: CASSSGIGELANYGYTF
size: NA; D: TRBD1; V: TRBV7-3; J: TRBJ2-1; DNA: TGTGCCAGCAGCCCAGACAGGGCCCACAATGAGCAGTTCTTC; CDR3: CASSPDRAHNEQFF
size: NA; D: TRBD1; V: TRBV6-5; J: TRBJ2-3; DNA: TGTGCCAGCAGCCTACAGGGGTCGTCAGATACGCAGTATTTT; CDR3: CASSLQGSSDTQYF
size: NA; D: TRBD1; V: TRBV4-2; J: TRBJ2-7; DNA: TGTGCCAGCAGCCTAACGACAGGGGACGAGCAGTACTTC; CDR3: CASSLTTGDEQYF
size: NA; D: NA; V: TRBV10-3; J: TRBJ1-5; DNA: TGTGCCATCAACCAGGCTACCAATCAGCCCCAGCATTTT; CDR3: CAINQATNQPQHF
size: NA; D: NA; V: TRBV4-1; J: TRBJ1-5; DNA: TGCGCCAGCAGCCAAGGGACAGCCAAGTCCTGGGGCAATCAGCCCCAGCATTTT; CDR3: CASSQGTAKSWGNQPQHF
size: NA; D: TRBD2; V: TRBV11-2; J: TRBJ2-5; DNA: TGTGCCAGCAGCTTAGTTGGTTCTAGCGGATCCCAAGAGACCCAGTACTTC; CDR3: CASSLVGSSGSQETQYF
size: NA; D: TRBD1; V: TRBV29-1; J: TRBJ2-1; DNA: TGCAGCGTAACACTCACTACAGGGGGGCGGGAGCAGTTCTTC; CDR3: CSVTLTTGGREQFF
size: NA; D: TRBD2; V: TRBV7-2; J: TRBJ2-7; DNA: TGTGCCAGCAGCCAGGGACTAGCGCGGGAGCAGTACTTC; CDR3: CASSQGLAREQYF
size: NA; D: NA; V: TRBV7-8; J: TRBJ1-2; DNA: TGTGCCAGCAGCACTGGGCAGGGAACCGTGGCCACCTTC; CDR3: CASSTGQGTVATF
size: NA; D: NA; V: TRBV6-5; J: TRBJ1-2; DNA: TGTGCCAGCAGCCCAGGGCTGGTTCATGGCTACACCTTC; CDR3: CASSPGLVHGYTF
size: NA; D: NA; V: TRBV27; J: TRBJ1-6; DNA: TGTGCCAGCAGTTTCGGGAAGTCTTATAATTCACCCCTCCACTTT; CDR3: CASSFGKSYNSPLHF
size: few; D: NA; V: TRBV24-1; J: TRBJ2-5; DNA: TGTGCCACCAGTGACAGGGGGGTAGAGACCCAGTACTTC; CDR3: CATSDRGVETQYF
size: NA; D: NA; V: TRBV30; J: TRBJ2-3; DNA: TGTGCCTGGAGTGTAACCCTCAGCGGTAGCACAGATACGCAGTATTTT; CDR3: CAWSVTLSGSTDTQYF
size: once; D: NA; V: TRBV27; J: TRBJ1-1; DNA: TGTGCCAGCAGCCCCTCGGTGAACACTGAAGCTTTCTTT; CDR3: CASSPSVNTEAFF
size: NA; D: TRBD1; V: TRBV30; J: TRBJ1-3; DNA: TGTGCCTCGGGGACAGGTTCCCTCTCTGGAAACACCATATATTTT; CDR3: CASGTGSLSGNTIYF
size: NA; D: TRBD1; V: TRBV5-1; J: TRBJ2-7; DNA: TGCGCCAGCAGCTCGGGTGGACAGGGGGCCACCCACGAGCAGTACTTC; CDR3: CASSSGGQGATHEQYF
size: NA; D: NA; V: TRBV11-2; J: TRBJ2-7; DNA: TGTGCCAGCAGCTTAGATCGAGGGGGGGGTAGGCACGAGCAGTACTTC; CDR3: CASSLDRGGGRHEQYF
size: NA; D: NA; V: TRBV4-1; J: TRBJ1-2; DNA: TGCGCCAGCAGCTCCCCGACACGTTCGAACTATGGCTACACCTTC; CDR3: CASSSPTRSNYGYTF
size: NA; D: TRBD2; V: TRBV7-2; J: TRBJ2-5; DNA: TGTGCCAGCAGTAGGACTAGCGGGGGACCGGAGACCCAGTACTTC; CDR3: CASSRTSGGPETQYF
size: NA; D: TRBD2; V: TRBV5-1; J: TRBJ2-5; DNA: TGCGCCAGCAGCTCTAGCGGGAGATCCCAAGAGACCCAGTACTTC; CDR3: CASSSSGRSQETQYF
size: NA; D: NA; V: TRBV4-3; J: TRBJ1-3; DNA: TGCGCCAGCAGCCAGGACCCGAGGGCCCTCTCTGGAAACACCATATATTTT; CDR3: CASSQDPRALSGNTIYF
size: NA; D: NA; V: TRBV12-3/TRBV12-4; J: TRBJ1-6; DNA: TGTGCCAGCAGTCCCTCTGTTAATTCACCCCTCCACTTT; CDR3: CASSPSVNSPLHF
size: NA; D: NA; V: TRBV7-9; J: TRBJ1-1; DNA: TGTGCCAGCACCACTCGGAACACTGAAGCTTTCTTT; CDR3: CASTTRNTEAFF
size: NA; D: TRBD1; V: TRBV6-6; J: TRBJ2-2; DNA: TGTGCCAGCAGTTACAAAAGACAGGGGGCGACCGGGGAGCTGTTTTTT; CDR3: CASSYKRQGATGELFF
size: NA; D: TRBD1; V: TRBV2; J: TRBJ1-6; DNA: TGTGCCAGCCAGAGTCGGCGACAGGGGAATTCACCCCTCCACTTT; CDR3: CASQSRRQGNSPLHF
size: NA; D: NA; V: TRBV24-1; J: TRBJ1-1; DNA: TGTGCCACCAGTGATTCTTCAGGGAACCATGAAGCTTTCTTT; CDR3: CATSDSSGNHEAFF
size: NA; D: NA; V: TRBV13; J: TRBJ2-5; DNA: TGTGCCAGCAGCTTAGGCAGGGAAGAGACCCAGTACTTC; CDR3: CASSLGREETQYF
size: NA; D: NA; V: TRBV25-1; J: TRBJ2-1; DNA: TGTGCCAGCAGTAAGGGGGTATACAATGAGCAGTTCTTC; CDR3: CASSKGVYNEQFF
size: NA; D: NA; V: TRBV19; J: TRBJ1-3; DNA: TGTGCCAGTAGGTTTCAGGGAGGAGGAAACACCATATATTTT; CDR3: CASRFQGGGNTIYF
size: NA; D: NA; V: TRBV11-2; J: TRBJ2-3; DNA: TGTGCCAGCCAGCCTTGGGGGACTAGCACAGATACGCAGTATTTT; CDR3: CASQPWGTSTDTQYF
size: NA; D: NA; V: TRBV18; J: TRBJ1-5; DNA: TGTGCCAGCTCGGCAGGGCTAGTAAGCAATCAGCCCCAGCATTTT; CDR3: CASSAGLVSNQPQHF
size: once; D: NA; V: TRBV5-6; J: TRBJ1-4; DNA: TGTGCCAGCAGCTCGCGAATCGAAAAACTGTTTTTT; CDR3: CASSSRIEKLFF
size: NA; D: NA; V: TRBV24-1; J: TRBJ1-1; DNA: TGTGCCACCAGTGAGGCGGGAATGAACACTGAAGCTTTCTTT; CDR3: CATSEAGMNTEAFF
size: few; D: NA; V: TRBV4-1; J: TRBJ2-3; DNA: TGCGCCAGCAGCCAAGACCCAGGGCTAGGGGGTACATCGACAGATACGCAGTATTTT; CDR3: CASSQDPGLGGTSTDTQYF
size: NA; D: TRBD1; V: TRBV7-2; J: TRBJ2-1; DNA: TGTGCCAGCAGCTCGGGACATGGGACAGCATCTGAGCAGTTCTTC; CDR3: CASSSGHGTASEQFF
size: once; D: NA; V: TRBV12-3/TRBV12-4; J: TRBJ1-6; DNA: TGTGCCAGCAGCGCTACAGGGCGTTCACCCCTCCACTTT; CDR3: CASSATGRSPLHF
size: NA; D: NA; V: TRBV2; J: TRBJ2-1; DNA: TGTGCCAGCAGTGAATACCCAGGGTTGACGAAAGGGGATGAGCAGTTCTTC; CDR3: CASSEYPGLTKGDEQFF
size: NA; D: TRBD2; V: TRBV10-3; J: TRBJ2-1; DNA: TGTGCCACAGCAGCTCCTAGCGGGTCTGGTGAGCAGTTCTTC; CDR3: CATAAPSGSGEQFF
size: NA; D: TRBD1; V: TRBV5-6; J: TRBJ1-1; DNA: TGTGCCAGCAGCCCCGGGACAGGGAACACTGAAGCTTTCTTT; CDR3: CASSPGTGNTEAFF